Following are 30 T cell receptor beta chains from one sample sequenced in a study of blood T cell repertoires in COVID-19 (TCRdb year 2020). Library prep was done by the immunoSEQ multiplex PCR assay. This is the immuneACCESS table as TCRdb keeps it, with only in-frame sequences that have V and J called. A part of the clones is gone; compared with another copy, unresolved V genes explain less than half, and the rest is unexplained. This sample has some 320,000 clones in its table, and approximately 87% of those were observed once. The ten largest clones represent less than 9.5% of the sample. The sample comprised peripheral blood. Receptors originate from a woman aged 45-65 years who had recovered from COVID-19.

This sequence joins TRBV4-3 and TRBJ2-7; 8 bases map to TRBD1. V was clipped by 4 bases and J by 4 bases; unmatched bases: 9. The CDR3 sequence is 15 residues long. In germline, CDR1 is LGHNA, CDR2 YSLEER. CDR3 protein: CASSRTGTGGYEQYF. CDR3 coding DNA: TGCGCCAGCAGCCGTACCGGGACAGGAGGTTACGAGCAGTACTTC.

The chain uses TRBV27 and TRBJ1-1, with 10 nucleotides matching TRBD1. Unmatched junction bases numbered 8, after V lost 7 bases and J lost 9 bases. The CDR3 covers 13 residues. The germline CDR1 and CDR2 sequences are MNHEY and SMNVEV (reference sequence). The CDR3 DNA sequence: TGTGCCAGCAAAGGGACAGGGGCGCATCAAGCTTTCTTT. It is translated as CASKGTGAHQAFF.

V and J are TRBV7-6 and TRBJ2-2, with 12 bases that match TRBD2. Per the germline V gene, CDR1 is SGHVS and CDR2 is FNYEAQ. Germline trimming cut 6 bases from V and 9 bases from J; bases unmatched to any gene: 11. The CDR3 has 16 residues. This CDR3 reads CASSPLAGGDHRELFF. For the CDR3, the DNA is TGTGCCAGCAGTCCCCTAGCGGGGGGGGACCACCGGGAGCTGTTTTTT. The complete variable domain, with remaining parts taken from reference TRBV7-6 and TRBJ2-2, reads GAGVSQSPRYKVTKRGQDVALRCDPISGHVSLYWYRQALGQGPEFLTYFNYEAQQDKSGLPNDRFSAERPEGSISTLTIQRTEQRDSAMYRCASSPLAGGDHRELFFGEGSRLTVL.

This clone was picked up a small number of times. CDR3 DNA: TGTGCCATCGATCCCGGTCGCGGTGAGCAGTTCTTC. Its protein is CAIDPGRGEQFF. This chain links TRBV10-3 with TRBJ2-1; D remains unclear. V was clipped by 8 bases and J by 9 bases, with 14 bases between them. Germline values: CDR1 ENHRY, CDR2 SYGVKD. This CDR3 is 12 amino acids long.

The chain employs TRBV7-8 and TRBJ2-5; D unclear. The CDR3 totals 12 residues. V was shortened by 2 bases and J by 3 bases, with 4 bases between the two germline ends. The germline CDR1 and CDR2 sequences are SGHVS and FQNEAQ. CDR3 DNA: TGTGCCAGCAGCTTACTAGAAGAGACCCAGTACTTC. This sequence encodes CASSLLEETQYF.

The chain couples TRBV6-1 to TRBJ1-2; D is perhaps TRBD1 (5 bases). The V end was cut by 3 bases, the J end by 3 bases, with 11 bases between. Germline V lookup: CDR1 MNHNS, CDR2 SASEGT. The CDR3 has 14 residues. CDR3 sequence: CASSEAGSYYGYTF. CDR3 in DNA: TGTGCCAGCAGTGAGGCAGGGTCTTACTATGGCTACACCTTC.

The rearrangement links TRBV5-4 to TRBJ2-2; 8 nucleotides match TRBD2. J gave up 7 bases and V 3 bases, and 11 bases lay outside the gene matches. The CDR3 extends over 16 amino acids. Germline V gives CDR1 SGHNT, CDR2 YYREEE (reference sequence). CDR3 in amino acids: CASSSSGSGVGGELFF. CDR3 in DNA: TGTGCCAGCAGCTCCTCGGGTAGCGGGGTTGGCGGGGAGCTGTTTTTT.

The V gene is TRBV19, the J gene TRBJ2-5, with D possibly TRBD2 on 7 matching bases. The germline V gene has CDR1 LNHDA and CDR2 SQIVND (reference sequence). The length of the CDR3 is 17 residues. V was pared by 3 bases and J by 2 bases, with 19 bases between. The CDR3 sequence: CASSINQGGTYQETQYF. Here the CDR3 DNA reads TGTGCCAGTAGTATTAATCAGGGAGGGACATATCAAGAGACCCAGTACTTC.

This rearrangement joins TRBV9 to TRBJ1-2, with D possibly TRBD1 on 5 matching bases. V lost 4 bases to trimming and J lost 4 bases, with 14 bases between them. This CDR3 has 14 amino acids. Germline loops: CDR1 SGDLS, CDR2 YYNGEE. The CDR3 DNA sequence: TGTGCCAGCAGCAGTCGACAGTCTCTCTATGGCTACACCTTC. Translated, it gives CASSSRQSLYGYTF.

The gene calls are TRBV4-1 and TRBJ2-1, with 7 bases identical to TRBD1. Germline V gives CDR1 MGHRA, CDR2 YSYEKL. CDR3 size: 17 residues. J was trimmed by 2 bases and V by 3 bases; bases with no gene match: 10. This chain's CDR3 is CASSHHPPGQTYNEQFF. The DNA for the CDR3 is TGCGCCAGCAGCCACCACCCCCCGGGACAGACCTACAATGAGCAGTTCTTC.

The chain has TRBV24-1 and TRBJ2-5; 8 bases agree with TRBD1. Germline CDR1 and CDR2: KGHDR and SFDVKD. Unmatched junction bases numbered 10, after V lost 3 bases and J lost 2 bases. The CDR3 extends over 17 amino acids. The CDR3 here is CATSDPLRGRSQETQYF. As DNA, the CDR3 is TGTGCCACCAGTGATCCCCTCAGGGGGCGATCTCAAGAGACCCAGTACTTC.

The genes are TRBV19 and TRBJ1-4; perhaps TRBD1 as D (5 bases). V lost 7 bases and J 3 bases, leaving 9 bases between the germline ends. The CDR3 has 13 residues. Per the germline V gene, CDR1 is LNHDA and CDR2 is SQIVND (reference sequence). The CDR3 DNA follows: TGTGCCAGTATGGGGGGAGCTAATGAAAAACTGTTTTTT. As protein: CASMGGANEKLFF.

The gene calls are TRBV6-6 and TRBJ2-1, with 13 bases lining up with TRBD2. Losses at the gene ends were 5 bases for V and 0 bases for J; bases not matched to a gene: 4. Germline V gene data show CDR1 as MNHNY and CDR2 as SVGAGI (reference sequence). The CDR3 sequence is 17 residues long. CDR3 sequence reads: CASSQTSGGFSYNEQFF. CDR3 coding DNA: TGTGCCAGCAGTCAGACTAGCGGGGGGTTCTCCTACAATGAGCAGTTCTTC.

The chain combines TRBV18 with TRBJ2-7, with D maybe TRBD2 (5 bases). The CDR3 covers 13 residues. Between the trimmed V and J ends, which lost 4 bases and 7 bases, there was a span of 14 bases. Looked up from germline, CDR1 is KGHSH and CDR2 is LQKENI. CDR3 coding DNA: TGTGCCAGCTCACTAGTCGGCACGGGGGAGCAGTACTTC. Amino acids: CASSLVGTGEQYF.

The chain joins TRBV7-2 to TRBJ2-7, with D possibly being TRBD2 (6 bases). Germline V gene sequence: CDR1 SGHTA, CDR2 FQGNSA. This CDR3 has 14 amino acids. Between the trimmed V and J ends, which lost 6 bases and 6 bases, there was a span of 18 bases. In nucleotides, the CDR3 is TGTGCCAGCAGTAGTACGGGACTCACTACCGAGCAGTACTTC. Translating gives CASSSTGLTTEQYF. Complete variable domain (other parts from reference TRBV7-2 and TRBJ2-7): GAGVSQSPSNKVTEKGKDVELRCDPISGHTALYWYRQSLGQGLEFLIYFQGNSAPDKSGLPSDRFSAERTGGSVSTLTIQRTQQEDSAVYLCASSSTGLTTEQYFGPGTRLTVT.

V usage is TRBV25-1 and J usage is TRBJ2-1; 9 positions match TRBD2. Germline-derived CDR1 and CDR2 are MGHDK and SYGVNS. The length of the CDR3 is 14 residues. Trimming took 7 bases from V and 7 from J; bases not matched to a gene: 8. CDR3 amino acids: CASTRGGGENEQFF. The DNA of the CDR3 is TGTGCCAGCACCCGCGGCGGGGGGGAAAATGAGCAGTTCTTC.

The V call is TRBV19, the J call TRBJ1-5, with 10 positions matching TRBD1. This CDR3 is 15 amino acids long. The V gene end was trimmed by 7 bases and the J gene end by 4 bases; junction bases not matched to a gene: 7. CDR1 is LNHDA and CDR2 is SQIVND in the germline V gene (reference sequence). CDR3 bases: TGTGCCAGTATGCGAAGGACAGGGGGGAATCAGCCCCAGCATTTT. Its protein product is CASMRRTGGNQPQHF.

The rearrangement links TRBV5-6 to TRBJ2-1; 13 nucleotides match TRBD2. Germline CDR1 SGHDT, CDR2 YYEEEE. This CDR3 is built from 16 residues. V shed 2 bases and J 8 bases; nucleotides not matched to a gene: 7. The CDR3 bases are TGTGCCAGCAGCTTCCCGGGACTAGCGGGAACCTATGAGCAGTTCTTC. Residues: CASSFPGLAGTYEQFF.

The chain joins TRBV18 to TRBJ1-1; D remains unclear. Germline assignment: CDR1 KGHSH and CDR2 LQKENI. V lost 1 base to trimming and J lost 10 bases, with 19 bases between them. The CDR3 totals 15 residues. This CDR3 is CASSPLFEGSSVAFF. CDR3 DNA: TGTGCCAGCTCACCACTTTTTGAAGGGAGTTCGGTAGCTTTCTTT.

J is TRBJ2-6 and V is TRBV27, with D possibly TRBD2 on 6 matching bases. Germline CDR1 MNHEY, CDR2 SMNVEV (reference sequence). V lost 5 bases and J 2 bases, leaving 22 bases between the germline ends. The CDR3 totals 19 residues. In DNA, the CDR3 is TGTGCCAGCAGTACCCGAAAGGGACTTAGGTACCCTGGGGCCAACGTCCTGACTTTC. Translation gives CASSTRKGLRYPGANVLTF.

This clone showed up just once. The rearrangement joins TRBV28 to TRBJ1-6; maybe TRBD1 (6 bases). Germline CDR1 reads MDHEN; CDR2 reads SYDVKM. Trimming pared 7 bases from V and 10 bases from J, leaving 17 bases between. The CDR3 covers 14 residues. For the CDR3, the DNA is TGTGCCAGCAAGCTACAGGGACGGGGATCACCCCTCCACTTT. The encoded protein is CASKLQGRGSPLHF.

CDR3 nucleotide sequence: TGTGCCAGCAGTTGGCAGGGCCTCACGTACTTC. It encodes CASSWQGLTYF. The rearrangement links TRBV25-1 to TRBJ2-5; perhaps TRBD1 as D (5 bases). There are 11 residues in the CDR3. V was shortened by 5 bases and J by 13 bases, with 14 bases between the two germline ends. The germline gives CDR1 MGHDK, CDR2 SYGVNS.

V and J are TRBV30 and TRBJ2-5, with 11 bases matching TRBD1. Unmatched junction bases numbered 11, after V lost 0 bases and J lost 11 bases. Germline V gives CDR1 GTSNPN, CDR2 SVGIG (reference sequence). The CDR3 contains 15 residues. The CDR3 here is CAWSVRGTGGSVQYF. The CDR3 bases are TGTGCCTGGAGTGTACGGGGGACAGGGGGTTCTGTGCAGTACTTC. The full variable domain, in which reference TRBV30 and TRBJ2-5 provide the parts outside the CDR3, is SQTIHQWPATLVQPVGSPLSLECTVEGTSNPNLYWYRQAAGRGLQLLFYSVGIGQISSEVPQNLSASRPQDRQFILSSKKLLLSDSGFYLCAWSVRGTGGSVQYFGPGTRLLVL.

The gene calls are TRBV7-2 and TRBJ2-1; a weak D match, TRBD1 (6 bases). CDR1 SGHTA and CDR2 FQGNSA come from the germline V gene. Trimming cost V 0 bases and J 6 bases, with 9 bases left between them. The CDR3 loop spans 14 amino acids. The CDR3 reads CASSLALRGNEQFF. Written as DNA, the CDR3 is TGTGCCAGCAGCTTAGCCCTCAGGGGCAATGAGCAGTTCTTC.

This chain connects TRBV28 to TRBJ2-3; the match to TRBD2 covers 7 bases. V lost 2 bases to trimming and J lost 1 base; unmatched junction nucleotides: 6. Germline V gene sequence: CDR1 MDHEN, CDR2 SYDVKM. The CDR3 is 16 residues long. The CDR3 DNA reads TGTGCCAGCAGTTTACAGCTGGCGGGAGGCACAGATACGCAGTATTTT. Protein: CASSLQLAGGTDTQYF.

The chain uses TRBV18 and TRBJ2-7; 10 nucleotides agree with TRBD2. CDR3 length: 15 residues. From germline, CDR1 is KGHSH and CDR2 LQKENI. The J segment lost 2 bases and the V segment lost 5 bases, leaving 6 bases of the junction unmatched. The CDR3 loop is CASSLAGGDPYEQYF. Written as DNA, the CDR3 is TGTGCCAGCTCATTAGCGGGGGGAGATCCCTACGAGCAGTACTTC.

The chain recombines TRBV30 with TRBJ2-5, with 7 bases fitting TRBD2. With V trimmed by 0 bases and J by 5 bases, 3 bases remained unmatched. Germline lookup yields CDR1 GTSNPN and CDR2 SVGIG (reference sequence). This CDR3 has 13 amino acids. The CDR3: CAWSVTSLETQYF. CDR3 DNA: TGTGCCTGGAGTGTGACTAGCTTGGAGACCCAGTACTTC. Using reference TRBV30 and TRBJ2-5 for the parts outside the CDR3, the full variable domain is SQTIHQWPATLVQPVGSPLSLECTVEGTSNPNLYWYRQAAGRGLQLLFYSVGIGQISSEVPQNLSASRPQDRQFILSSKKLLLSDSGFYLCAWSVTSLETQYFGPGTRLLVL.

V usage is TRBV14 and J usage is TRBJ2-1, with a weak D call TRBD1 (6 bases). V lost 1 base to trimming and J lost 13 bases, with 11 bases between them. Per germline, CDR1 SGHDN and CDR2 FVKESK. This CDR3 is 12 amino acids long. The CDR3 spells CASSQVGTTQFF. CDR3 DNA: TGTGCCAGCAGCCAAGTCGGGACAACCCAGTTCTTC.

The chain joins TRBV18 to TRBJ1-1; perhaps TRBD1 as D (6 bases). There are 14 residues in the CDR3. Germline V gene lookup returns CDR1 KGHSH and CDR2 LQKENI. V was trimmed by 3 bases and J by 0 bases, leaving 8 bases between them. CDR3 sequence reads: CASSPTGLNTEAFF. The CDR3 nucleotides are TGTGCCAGCTCACCGACAGGCCTGAACACTGAAGCTTTCTTT.

The chain links TRBV4-3 to TRBJ2-2; 7 nucleotides agree with TRBD1. The V segment lost 0 bases and the J segment 1 base; nucleotides outside the gene matches: 2. Germline lookup yields CDR1 LGHNA and CDR2 YSLEER. The CDR3 totals 16 residues. The CDR3 sequence is CASSQEAGGNTGELFF. CDR3 in DNA: TGCGCCAGCAGCCAAGAGGCAGGGGGGAACACCGGGGAGCTGTTTTTT.